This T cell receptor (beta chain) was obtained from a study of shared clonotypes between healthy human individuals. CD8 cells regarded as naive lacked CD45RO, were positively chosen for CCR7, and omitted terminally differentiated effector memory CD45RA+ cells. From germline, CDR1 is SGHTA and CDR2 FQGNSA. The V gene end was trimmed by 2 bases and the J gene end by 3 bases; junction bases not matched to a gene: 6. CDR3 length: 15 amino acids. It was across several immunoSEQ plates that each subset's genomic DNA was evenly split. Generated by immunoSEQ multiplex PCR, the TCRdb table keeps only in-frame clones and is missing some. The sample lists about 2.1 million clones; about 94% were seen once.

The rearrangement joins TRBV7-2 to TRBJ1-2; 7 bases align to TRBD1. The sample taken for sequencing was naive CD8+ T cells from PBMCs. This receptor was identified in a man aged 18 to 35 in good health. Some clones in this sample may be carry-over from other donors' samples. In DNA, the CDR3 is TGTGCCAGCAGCTTAATAGCAGGGGGAGACTATGGCTACACCTTC. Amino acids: CASSLIAGGDYGYTF.